The sequence of this T cell receptor (beta chain) was determined in a study of blood T cell repertoires in COVID-19. Germline trimming cut 4 bases from V and 0 bases from J; bases unmatched to any gene: 9. Germline V gene sequence: CDR1 SGDLS, CDR2 YYNGEE. The CDR3 has 16 residues. Clones were read by immunoSEQ multiplex PCR, and TCRdb kept only the in-frame ones, dropping some. The sample includes under 200,000 clones, 88% of them seen just once. The chain carries TRBV9 and TRBJ1-1; TRBD1 agrees at 7 bases. The sample taken for sequencing was peripheral blood. This clonotype was sampled from a man aged 40-50 years with active or convalescent COVID-19. The CDR3 bases are TGTGCCAGCAGCCCAACCGGGGGACAGCTGAACACTGAAGCTTTCTTT. Its protein is CASSPTGGQLNTEAFF.